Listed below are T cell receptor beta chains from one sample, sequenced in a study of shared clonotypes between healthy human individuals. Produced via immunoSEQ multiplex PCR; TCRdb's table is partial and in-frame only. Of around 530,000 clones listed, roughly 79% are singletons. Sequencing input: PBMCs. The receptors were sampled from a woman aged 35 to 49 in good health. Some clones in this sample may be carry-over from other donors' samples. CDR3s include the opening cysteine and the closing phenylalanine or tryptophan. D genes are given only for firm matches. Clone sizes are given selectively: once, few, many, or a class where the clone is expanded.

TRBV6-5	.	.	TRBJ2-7	TGTGCCAGCAGTTACTCGAGGGGCGGCGAGCAGTACTTC	CASSYSRGGEQYF
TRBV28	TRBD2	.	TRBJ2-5	TGTGCCAGCAGCCCAACGACTAGCGAAAAAGAGACCCAGTACTTC	CASSPTTSEKETQYF
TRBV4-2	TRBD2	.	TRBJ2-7	TGTGCCAGCAGCCCGGGACTAGCGGGAGGGGGATTCTCCTACGAGCAGTACTTC	CASSPGLAGGGFSYEQYF
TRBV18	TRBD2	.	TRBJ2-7	TGTGCCAGCTCACCAGGGACTAGCGGGAGTCGGTACTCCTACGAGCAGTACTTC	CASSPGTSGSRYSYEQYF
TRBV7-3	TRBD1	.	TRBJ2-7	TGTGCCAGCAGCGCCCAGGGGGCGGGATCCGACGAGCAGTACTTC	CASSAQGAGSDEQYF
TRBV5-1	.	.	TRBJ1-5	TGCGCCAGCAGCTTGGAGGGTCGGTCGCCCCAGCATTTT	CASSLEGRSPQHF
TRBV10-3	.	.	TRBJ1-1	TGTGCCATCAGTGAGGCGGGGGCAACTCGGAACACTGAAGCTTTCTTT	CAISEAGATRNTEAFF
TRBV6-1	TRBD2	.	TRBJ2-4	TGTGCCAGCAGTGAAGGGGGGAGCGGGGTAGCCAAAAACATTCAGTACTTC	CASSEGGSGVAKNIQYF
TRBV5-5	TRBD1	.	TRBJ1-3	TGTGCCAGCAGATACACAGGGGAACGAAACACCATATATTTT	CASRYTGERNTIYF
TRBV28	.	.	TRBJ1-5	TGTGCCAGCAGTTTATACACGAGCAATCAGCCCCAGCATTTT	CASSLYTSNQPQHF
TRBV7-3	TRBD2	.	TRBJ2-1	TGTGCCAGCAGCTTAGTACTAGCGGGAGGCCCTAATGAGCAGTTCTTC	CASSLVLAGGPNEQFF
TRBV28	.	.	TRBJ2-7	TGTGCCAGCAGTTTGCAGGGGCCCTACGCCTACGAGCAGTACTTC	CASSLQGPYAYEQYF
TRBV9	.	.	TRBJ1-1	TGTGCCAGCAGCGTAGTTCAGGGGAACACTGAAGCTTTCTTT	CASSVVQGNTEAFF
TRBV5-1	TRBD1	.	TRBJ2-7	TGCGCCAGCAGCTTGGGACAGGGAGCGCGGGAGCAGTACTTC	CASSLGQGAREQYF
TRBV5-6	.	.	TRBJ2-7	TGTGCCAGCAGCTTCGAGGCTTTCTCCTACGAGCAGTACTTC	CASSFEAFSYEQYF
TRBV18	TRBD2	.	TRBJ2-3	TGTGCCAGCTCACCAGTGAGCGGGACTGATACGCAGTATTTT	CASSPVSGTDTQYF
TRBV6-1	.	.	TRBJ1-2	TGTGCCAGCAGTCATGACGGCAACTATGGCTACACCTTC	CASSHDGNYGYTF
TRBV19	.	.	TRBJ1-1	TGTGCCAGTAGTCCCGGGACATCTCCTGAAGCTTTCTTT	CASSPGTSPEAFF
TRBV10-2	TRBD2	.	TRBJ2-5	TGCGCCACGGCATTTAGCGGGAGGAAGGCCCAGTACTTC	CATAFSGRKAQYF
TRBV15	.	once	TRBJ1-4	TGTGCCACCAGCAGAGATGAGGGGACCCCGACAGCAGCGTTGAACCATGAAAAACTGTTTTTT	CATSRDEGTPTAALNHEKLFF
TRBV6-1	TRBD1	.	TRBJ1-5	TGTGCCAGCAATTCCGGGACAGGGATCGGGCAGCCCCAGCATTTT	CASNSGTGIGQPQHF
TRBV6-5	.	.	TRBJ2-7	TGTGCCAGCGGGGGGCTCAACGAGCAGTACTTC	CASGGLNEQYF
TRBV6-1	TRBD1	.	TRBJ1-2	TGTGCCAGCAGTCAACTTGGACAGGGCCGGGGCTACACCTTC	CASSQLGQGRGYTF
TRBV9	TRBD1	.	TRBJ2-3	TGTGCCAGCAGCGTCACAGGGGTAGAAGGTACAGATACGCAGTATTTT	CASSVTGVEGTDTQYF
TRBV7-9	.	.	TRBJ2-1	TGTGCCAGCAGCTTAGGGGGCCACAATGAGCAGTTCTTC	CASSLGGHNEQFF
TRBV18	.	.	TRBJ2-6	TGTGCCAGCTCACCAACCAGGGACAAGGGCCTGACTTTC	CASSPTRDKGLTF
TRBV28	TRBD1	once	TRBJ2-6	TGTGCCAGCAGTTCGAGACAGGGGGGTTACTCTGGGGCCAACGTCCTGACTTTC	CASSSRQGGYSGANVLTF
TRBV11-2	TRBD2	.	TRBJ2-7	TGTGCCAGCAGGACTAGCGGGATTCACGAGCAGTACTTC	CASRTSGIHEQYF
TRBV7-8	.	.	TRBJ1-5	TGTGCCAGCAGCTTAACCTACAGGGATGATGGGAATCAGCCCCAGCATTTT	CASSLTYRDDGNQPQHF
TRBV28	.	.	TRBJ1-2	TGTGCCAGCAGCTCCACAGTCCTCTATGGCTACACCTTC	CASSSTVLYGYTF
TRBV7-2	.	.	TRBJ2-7	TGTGCCAGCAGCTTAACTTCGGCTAGCAGTTCCTACGAGCAGTACTTC	CASSLTSASSSYEQYF
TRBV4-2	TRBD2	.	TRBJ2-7	TGTGCCAGCAGCCAAGAACTAGCGGGAGGGTACGAGCAGTACTTC	CASSQELAGGYEQYF
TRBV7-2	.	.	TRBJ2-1	TGTGCCAGCAGCTGGGACCCGATATACAATGAGCAGTTCTTC	CASSWDPIYNEQFF
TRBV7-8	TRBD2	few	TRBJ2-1	TGTGCCAGCAGCTTAGTCCGGAGGACCGGGACTAGGATTGACAATGAGCAGTTCTTC	CASSLVRRTGTRIDNEQFF
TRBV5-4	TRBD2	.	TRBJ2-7	TGTGCCAGCAGCTTGATCGACACGGGACTAGCGGGCTCCACCGAGCAGTACTTC	CASSLIDTGLAGSTEQYF
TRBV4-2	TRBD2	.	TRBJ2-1	TGTGCCAGCACAATTAGCGGGAGCGGCTACAATGAGCAGTTCTTC	CASTISGSGYNEQFF
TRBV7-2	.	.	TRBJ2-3	TGTGCCAGCGGCCCGGGGAGTAGCACAGATACGCAGTATTTT	CASGPGSSTDTQYF
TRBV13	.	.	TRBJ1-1	TGTGCCAGCAGCTTACCCCCGACGGCCCCTGAAGCTTTCTTT	CASSLPPTAPEAFF
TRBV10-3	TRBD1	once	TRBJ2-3	TGTGCCACGCGACAGGGGGAAACAGATACGCAGTATTTT	CATRQGETDTQYF
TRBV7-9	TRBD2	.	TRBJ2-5	TGTGCCAGCAGCCCCTCTAGCGGGAGGCGGGAGACCCAGTACTTC	CASSPSSGRRETQYF
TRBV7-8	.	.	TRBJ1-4	TGTGCCAGCAGCTTAGGAGACCGCGCGGGTAATGAAAAACTGTTTTTT	CASSLGDRAGNEKLFF
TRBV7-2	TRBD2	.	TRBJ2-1	TGTGCCAGCAGCTCCGAACTAGCGGGAGGGTGGAATGAGCAGTTCTTC	CASSSELAGGWNEQFF
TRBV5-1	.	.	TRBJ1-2	TGCGCCAGCACCGCGAGGGGCCAAGGCAACTATGGCTACACCTTC	CASTARGQGNYGYTF
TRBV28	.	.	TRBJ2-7	TGTGCCAGCAGTAGTACCGGGAACCTTCACCCCTACGAGCAGTACTTC	CASSSTGNLHPYEQYF
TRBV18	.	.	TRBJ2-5	TGTGCCAGCTCACCACGGGTCCAAGAGACCCAGTACTTC	CASSPRVQETQYF
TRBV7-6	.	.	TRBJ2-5	TGTGCCAGCAGCCCGACAGGTGAAGAGACCCAGTACTTC	CASSPTGEETQYF
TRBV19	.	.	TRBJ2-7	TGTGCCAGTAGTACTCAGGGTTCTTACGAGCAGTACTTC	CASSTQGSYEQYF
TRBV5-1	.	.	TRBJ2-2	TGCGCCAGCAGCTTGGAGGCTAGCAATCGCCACACCGGGGAGCTGTTTTTT	CASSLEASNRHTGELFF
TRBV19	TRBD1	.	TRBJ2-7	TGTGCCAGTAGTATGACAAGGGACAGGGGACACGAGCAGTACTTC	CASSMTRDRGHEQYF
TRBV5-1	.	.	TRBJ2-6	TGCGCCAGCAGCCCCAGTAGCACTGGGGCCAACGTCCTGACTTTC	CASSPSSTGANVLTF
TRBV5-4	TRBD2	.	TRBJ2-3	TGTGCCAGCAGCACCGGGGGGTCAGATACGCAGTATTTT	CASSTGGSDTQYF